The 20 T cell receptor beta chains in this list originate from one sample, sequenced in a study of blood T cell repertoires in COVID-19. Generated by immunoSEQ multiplex PCR, the TCRdb table keeps only in-frame clones and is missing some. Of 150,000 or so clones in the sample, approximately 82% were seen once. The sample consisted of peripheral blood. These receptors were collected from a woman older than 75 with acute or convalescent COVID-19.

This clone was detected once. The rearrangement joins TRBV6-5 to TRBJ2-3, with no clear D. V lost 5 bases and J 6 bases, leaving 9 bases between the germline ends. CDR3 size: 12 residues. Germline V gene data show CDR1 as MNHEY and CDR2 as SVGAGI. CDR3 loop: CASSNIRDTQYF. The CDR3 nucleotides are TGTGCCAGCAGTAATATCAGGGATACGCAGTATTTT.

V and J are TRBV5-1 and TRBJ1-2; 7 bases fit TRBD1. The germline V gene has CDR1 SGHRS and CDR2 YFSETQ. V lost 3 bases, J lost 7 bases, and 3 bases stayed unmatched. The CDR3 has 12 residues. CDR3: CASSWAGGGYTF. In DNA, the CDR3 is TGCGCCAGCAGCTGGGCAGGGGGTGGCTACACCTTC.

V is TRBV18 and J is TRBJ1-2; 8 bases are a match to TRBD1. The CDR3 spans 14 residues. Trimming removed 3 bases from V and 3 bases from J; junction bases left unmatched: 3. Germline V lookup: CDR1 KGHSH, CDR2 LQKENI. CDR3 loop: CASSPMGQDYGYTF. The CDR3 DNA reads as TGTGCCAGCTCACCGATGGGACAGGACTATGGCTACACCTTC.

This chain connects TRBV14 to TRBJ2-1, with a tentative D call TRBD1 (5 bases). CDR1 is SGHDN and CDR2 is FVKESK in the germline V gene. Trimming cost V 5 bases and J 9 bases, with 14 bases left between them. The CDR3 runs 13 residues. Written as DNA, the CDR3 is TGTGCCAGCAGCGTGACAGCTTTAGGTGAGCAGTTCTTC. Encoded protein: CASSVTALGEQFF.

The V call is TRBV24-1, the J call TRBJ2-1; D may be TRBD1 (6 bases). The V end was cut by 4 bases, the J end by 3 bases, with 15 bases between. CDR1 and CDR2 (germline): KGHDR, SFDVKD. The CDR3 is 16 residues long. The CDR3 coding sequence is TGTGCCACCAGTGACCGACCAGGGGCGAACTACAATGAGCAGTTCTTC. Protein sequence: CATSDRPGANYNEQFF.

This rearrangement joins TRBV18 to TRBJ2-2; D not certain. The CDR3 spans 15 residues. The V gene lost 3 bases and the J gene lost 5 bases, with 13 bases spanning the gap. CDR1 is KGHSH and CDR2 is LQKENI in the germline V gene. The CDR3 protein is CASSPPATGTGELFF. In DNA form, the CDR3 reads TGTGCCAGCTCACCTCCGGCGACGGGTACCGGGGAGCTGTTTTTT.

The V gene is TRBV4-3, the J gene TRBJ2-5, with 7 bases fitting TRBD2. The germline gives CDR1 LGHNA, CDR2 YSLEER. After removal of 3 bases from V and 3 bases from J, the junction contained 7 bases not matched to a gene. This CDR3 is built from 15 residues. The CDR3 region has the DNA TGCGCCAGCAGCCAGGCAACTAGCGTTGAAGAGACCCAGTACTTC. It yields the protein CASSQATSVEETQYF.

The rearrangement links TRBV10-3 to TRBJ1-3; tentative D call: TRBD1 (6 bases). The V and J ends lost 6 bases and 4 bases respectively, with 13 bases between them. Germline lookup yields CDR1 ENHRY and CDR2 SYGVKD. This CDR3 is 14 amino acids long. Here the CDR3 DNA reads TGTGCCATCAGCTTGGGGGCGAGCGGAAACACCATATATTTT. It encodes CAISLGASGNTIYF.

This rearrangement joins TRBV30 to TRBJ1-1; no definite D call. The CDR3 contains 13 residues. The germline gives CDR1 GTSNPN, CDR2 SVGIG (reference sequence). V was cut by 0 bases and J by 6 bases, with 11 bases left in between. The CDR3 protein is CAWSVSSAAEAFF. The CDR3 bases are TGTGCCTGGAGTGTCTCGTCGGCGGCTGAAGCTTTCTTT.

The gene calls are TRBV9 and TRBJ2-5; 7 bases are shared with TRBD1. Germline V gene lookup returns CDR1 SGDLS and CDR2 YYNGEE. The CDR3 totals 15 residues. V shed 0 bases, J shed 5 bases, and the junction held 7 bases outside the gene matches. The CDR3, as DNA: TGTGCCAGCAGCGTAGCAAGAGGGGGCTATGAGACCCAGTACTTC. Translation gives CASSVARGGYETQYF.

This clone was detected a few times. V gene TRBV19 combines with J gene TRBJ1-1; possible D gene TRBD1, 5 bases. V lost 5 bases and J lost 3, with 7 bases in between. The CDR3 spans 12 residues. The germline V gene encodes CDR1 LNHDA and CDR2 SQIVND (reference sequence). DNA for the CDR3: TGTGCCAGTAGTCCACAGGACACTGAAGCTTTCTTT. As protein: CASSPQDTEAFF.

The rearrangement joins TRBV7-2 to TRBJ2-3, with TRBD2 matching 9 bases. This CDR3 contains 18 residues. The V and J ends lost 1 base and 0 bases, in that order; junction bases with no gene match: 8. Germline V gene data show CDR1 as SGHTA and CDR2 as FQGNSA. CDR3: CASSLDGGGRGSTDTQYF. CDR3 coding DNA: TGTGCCAGCAGCTTAGACGGGGGCGGGAGGGGTAGCACAGATACGCAGTATTTT.

This rearrangement joins TRBV5-1 to TRBJ2-1; TRBD2 aligns across 8 bases. The junction had 9 bases not matched to a gene; V was cut back by 4 bases and J by 6 bases. The CDR3 consists of 15 residues. The germline V gene has CDR1 SGHRS and CDR2 YFSETQ. CDR3: CASSPGTRVGNEQFF. The CDR3 coding sequence is TGCGCCAGCAGCCCAGGGACTAGGGTGGGCAATGAGCAGTTCTTC.

The chain recombines TRBV18 with TRBJ2-5, with D uncertain. The V end was cut by 3 bases, the J end by 5 bases, with 13 bases between. The germline CDR1 and CDR2 sequences are KGHSH and LQKENI. CDR3 length equals 14 residues. CDR3 loop: CASSPQWSRETQYF. The CDR3, as DNA: TGTGCCAGCTCACCCCAGTGGAGTCGGGAGACCCAGTACTTC.

This chain connects TRBV27 to TRBJ2-1; possible D gene TRBD2, 6 bases. This CDR3 is built from 15 residues. V shed 5 bases and J shed 1 base, with 12 bases lying between them. Per the germline V gene, CDR1 is MNHEY and CDR2 is SMNVEV (reference sequence). CDR3 sequence: CASSPRGRSYNEQFF. CDR3 in DNA: TGTGCCAGCAGTCCCCGGGGGAGATCCTACAATGAGCAGTTCTTC.

This clone came up a few times. The gene calls are TRBV7-6 and TRBJ2-3, with D possibly being TRBD1 (5 bases). Germline assignment: CDR1 SGHVS and CDR2 FNYEAQ. The CDR3 runs to 16 residues. V was trimmed by 0 bases and J by 5 bases, leaving 15 bases between them. The CDR3, as DNA: TGTGCCAGCAGCTTAGCGGCCGGGCAGGGTAAAGATACGCAGTATTTT. It translates to CASSLAAGQGKDTQYF.

The chain has TRBV19 and TRBJ2-1; 7 nucleotides align to TRBD2. With V trimmed by 7 bases and J by 2 bases, 5 bases remained unmatched. This CDR3 comprises 14 residues. Per the germline V gene, CDR1 is LNHDA and CDR2 is SQIVND (reference sequence). The CDR3 reads CASKRGLTYNEQFF. CDR3 coding DNA: TGTGCCAGTAAGCGGGGACTCACCTACAATGAGCAGTTCTTC.

This clone was seen a few times. The V and J genes are TRBV9 and TRBJ2-3; TRBD1 matches at 10 bases. In germline, CDR1 is SGDLS, CDR2 YYNGEE. The CDR3 sequence is 16 residues long. Trimming at V came to 2 bases and at J to 3 bases, leaving 6 bases not matched to a gene. DNA of the CDR3: TGTGCCAGCAGCGTCTCCCCGGGACAGGGGACAGATACGCAGTATTTT. Translated: CASSVSPGQGTDTQYF.

This clone counts as medium-sized. V and J are TRBV30 and TRBJ1-2; TRBD1 is a possible D gene (6 bases). V gave up 4 bases and J gave up 2 bases, with 14 bases separating them. The germline gives CDR1 GTSNPN, CDR2 SVGIG (reference sequence). The CDR3 covers 14 residues. CDR3 loop: CAWIPGQENYGYTF. In DNA, the CDR3 is TGTGCCTGGATCCCGGGACAAGAGAACTATGGCTACACCTTC.

This chain uses TRBV2 with TRBJ2-2; TRBD1 agrees at 11 bases. From germline, CDR1 is SNHLY and CDR2 FYNNEI. V trimming: 6 bases; J trimming: 6 bases; junction bases outside the gene matches: 6. The CDR3 runs to 15 residues. This CDR3 reads CASSKDRGLSGELFF. DNA of the CDR3: TGTGCCAGCAGCAAGGACAGGGGGCTGTCCGGGGAGCTGTTTTTT.